These 16 T cell receptor beta chains originate from one sample sequenced in a study of PD-1 blockade in classical Hodgkin lymphoma. TCRdb's copy holds only in-frame clones and misses some; the assay was immunoSEQ multiplex PCR. The top ten clones hold around 15% of a sample with around 40,000 clones, around 78% of them seen once. Every patient was affected by relapse after autologous stem cell transplantation, while exposure to brentuximab vedotin was not uniform. This material consisted of peripheral blood mononuclear cells (PBMCs), taken at baseline. The origin of the receptors is a human donor with classical Hodgkin lymphoma.

This clone was found once. At one boundary the junction diverges from the germline segment, which might be a read error. CDR3 region: CASSQSGTALHF. The CDR3 region has the DNA TGTGCCAGCAGCCAGAGTGGGACGGCCCTCCATTTT. The gene calls are TRBV14 and TRBJ1-3, with a possible D match to TRBD1 (5 bases). Germline V gene data show CDR1 as SGHDN and CDR2 as FVKESK. There are 12 residues in the CDR3.

The rearrangement joins TRBV10-3 to TRBJ2-1, with TRBD1 matching over 12 bases. The germline V gene has CDR1 ENHRY and CDR2 SYGVKD. Unmatched junction bases numbered 9, after V lost 3 bases and J lost 6 bases. The CDR3 is made up of 17 amino acids. The CDR3 loop reads CAISESEGQGAFNEQFF. Written as DNA, the CDR3 is TGTGCCATCAGTGAATCTGAGGGACAGGGGGCTTTCAATGAGCAGTTCTTC.

This sequence joins TRBV9 and TRBJ2-3; 7 bases line up with TRBD1. Germline trimming cut 3 bases from V and 3 bases from J; bases unmatched to any gene: 4. The CDR3 length is 14 residues. Germline CDR1 reads SGDLS; CDR2 reads YYNGEE. In nucleotides, the CDR3 is TGTGCCAGCAGCGAACAGGGGATGACAGATACGCAGTATTTT. Translated, it gives CASSEQGMTDTQYF.

The rearrangement joins TRBV6-5 to TRBJ2-7; D is uncertain. Germline V gene data show CDR1 as MNHEY and CDR2 as SVGAGI. This CDR3 has 14 amino acids. The germline V and J ends were trimmed by 5 bases and 2 bases, with 13 bases remaining between them. CDR3 in DNA: TGTGCCAGCAGTCAGCCCCCAGTTACCTACGAGCAGTACTTC. Its protein product is CASSQPPVTYEQYF.

This clone was seen repeatedly, ten times or more. The chain is built from TRBV18 and TRBJ1-2; D not resolved. Trimming left V 0 bases short and J 0 bases short, with 17 bases between. The length of the CDR3 is 18 residues. From germline, CDR1 is KGHSH and CDR2 LQKENI. The CDR3 nucleotides are TGTGCCAGCTCACCACCGGTACACATAAGTATCACTAACTATGGCTACACCTTC. It translates to CASSPPVHISITNYGYTF.

V gene TRBV6-6 combines with J gene TRBJ2-7; D remains unclear. CDR1 and CDR2 from the germline V gene are MNHNY and SVGAGI (reference sequence). V lost 2 bases and J 6 bases, leaving 11 bases between the germline ends. CDR3 size: 13 residues. CDR3: CASSYGHPREQYF. The CDR3 DNA sequence: TGTGCCAGCAGTTACGGTCACCCTCGCGAGCAGTACTTC.

The J gene is TRBJ1-6, the V gene TRBV6-1, with TRBD1 as a possible D gene (6 bases). V was clipped by 5 bases and J by 10 bases, with 15 bases between them. Germline V gene sequence: CDR1 MNHNS, CDR2 SASEGT. The CDR3 contains 14 residues. The DNA of the CDR3 is TGTGCCAGCAGTTCGACAGGTCTTTGGTCACCCCTCCACTTT. Encoded protein: CASSSTGLWSPLHF.

The chain recombines TRBV9 with TRBJ2-5; D might be TRBD2 (6 bases). CDR3 length equals 16 residues. With 3 bases removed from V and 5 bases from J, the gap between germline ends came to 20 bases. From germline, CDR1 is SGDLS and CDR2 YYNGEE. DNA of the CDR3: TGTGCCAGCAGCGCCGACGCGGGGCAGTACCTGGAGACCCAGTACTTC. Encoded protein: CASSADAGQYLETQYF.

This clone is large within its sample. The V call is TRBV7-8, the J call TRBJ2-7; either TRBD1 or TRBD2 may supply D (5 bases each). With 3 bases removed from V and 6 bases from J, the gap between germline ends came to 15 bases. The CDR3 has 14 residues. Germline CDR1 SGHVS, CDR2 FQNEAQ. The CDR3 region is CASSFGTAFLEQYF. CDR3 nucleotide sequence: TGTGCCAGCAGCTTCGGGACCGCCTTTCTCGAGCAGTACTTC.

The V gene is TRBV19, the J gene TRBJ2-6; D is unresolved. Germline V gives CDR1 LNHDA, CDR2 SQIVND (reference sequence). Trimming took 8 bases from V and 3 from J, leaving 8 bases between them. The CDR3 totals 13 residues. The CDR3: CASHRSGANVLTF. The CDR3 region has the DNA TGTGCCAGTCACCGAAGTGGGGCCAACGTCCTGACTTTC.

The chain combines TRBV6-6 with TRBJ1-4; D may be TRBD1 (6 bases). Trimming cost V 5 bases and J 8 bases, with 15 bases left between them. The CDR3 sequence is 14 residues long. CDR1 and CDR2 (germline): MNHNY, SVGAGI (reference sequence). CDR3 sequence (DNA): TGTGCCAGCAGTCGAACGGGGGGCAGCGAAAAACTGTTTTTT. This sequence encodes CASSRTGGSEKLFF.

On this clone itself: One junction end disagrees with the germline gene, perhaps due to a read error. This chain connects TRBV5-1 to TRBJ1-6; 10 nucleotides match TRBD1. CDR1 is SGHRS, CDR2 YFSETQ, per germline. CDR3 size: 16 residues. CDR3 sequence: CAGSLKGQGSVHTLHF. The CDR3 coding sequence is TGCGCCGGCAGCTTGAAGGGACAGGGGTCCGTTCACACCCTCCACTTT.

The CDR3 reads CASSFWGNGNQPQHF. The CDR3 DNA reads TGTGCCAGCAGCTTCTGGGGGAACGGCAATCAGCCCCAGCATTTT. V and J are TRBV5-8 and TRBJ1-5, with a tentative D call TRBD1 (5 bases). Germline V lookup: CDR1 SGHTS, CDR2 YDEGEE. V was pared by 2 bases and J by 2 bases, with 11 bases between. The CDR3 runs to 15 residues.

V gene TRBV5-4 combines with J gene TRBJ2-2, with 7 bases fitting TRBD1. Germline trimming cut 4 bases from V and 0 bases from J; bases unmatched to any gene: 6. The CDR3 is 16 residues long. Looked up from germline, CDR1 is SGHNT and CDR2 is YYREEE (reference sequence). CDR3 loop: CASSPRTGSNTGELFF. CDR3 in DNA: TGTGCCAGCAGCCCGAGGACAGGTTCGAACACCGGGGAGCTGTTTTTT. The complete variable domain, with remaining parts taken from reference TRBV5-4 and TRBJ2-2, reads ETGVTQSPTHLIKTRGQQVTLRCSSQSGHNTVSWYQQALGQGPQFIFQYYREEENGRGNFPPRFSGLQFPNYSSELNVNALELDDSALYLCASSPRTGSNTGELFFGEGSRLTVL.

The V gene is TRBV6-5, the J gene TRBJ2-5; 7 nucleotides match TRBD2. The V gene end was trimmed by 2 bases and the J gene end by 2 bases; junction bases not matched to a gene: 2. The CDR3 runs to 14 residues. Looked up from germline, CDR1 is MNHEY and CDR2 is SVGAGI. CDR3: CASSYTSAQETQYF. CDR3 bases: TGTGCCAGCAGTTACACTAGCGCACAAGAGACCCAGTACTTC.

This clone appeared a few times. The rearrangement links TRBV4-3 to TRBJ2-1, with 7 bases matching TRBD1. Germline-derived CDR1 and CDR2 are LGHNA and YSLEER. This CDR3 spans 16 amino acids. V dropped 0 bases and J dropped 10; count of bases not matched to a gene: 12. The CDR3 is CASSQDGPHGTAEQFF. CDR3 in DNA: TGCGCCAGCAGCCAAGATGGACCGCATGGGACAGCCGAGCAGTTCTTC.